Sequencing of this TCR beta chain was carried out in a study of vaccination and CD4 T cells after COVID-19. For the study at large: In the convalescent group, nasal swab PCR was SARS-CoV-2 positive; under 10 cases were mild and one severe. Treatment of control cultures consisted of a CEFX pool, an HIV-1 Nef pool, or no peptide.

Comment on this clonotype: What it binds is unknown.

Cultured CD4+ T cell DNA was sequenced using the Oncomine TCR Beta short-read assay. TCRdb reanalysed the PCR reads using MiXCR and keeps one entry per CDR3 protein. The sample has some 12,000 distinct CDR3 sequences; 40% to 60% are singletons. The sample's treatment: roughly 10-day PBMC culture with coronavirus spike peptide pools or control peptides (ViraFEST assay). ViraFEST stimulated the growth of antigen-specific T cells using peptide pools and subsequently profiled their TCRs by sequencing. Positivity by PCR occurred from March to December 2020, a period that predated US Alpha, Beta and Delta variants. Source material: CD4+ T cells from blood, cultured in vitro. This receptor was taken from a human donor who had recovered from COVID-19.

This CDR3 is CSATPPSAYEQYF. Here the CDR3 DNA reads TGCAGTGCCACCCCTCCAAGCGCCTACGAGCAGTACTTC. This chain connects TRBV20-1 to TRBJ2-7; no definite D call. CDR1 and CDR2 (germline): DFQATT, SNEGSKA (reference sequence). V was clipped by 6 bases and J by 2 bases, with 14 bases between them. The CDR3 is 13 residues long.